This is a list of T cell receptor beta chains from one sample in a study of OX40 agonist ivuxolimab in advanced cancers. Produced via immunoSEQ multiplex PCR; TCRdb's table is partial and in-frame only. The table shows about 60,000 clones, with around four fifths occurring only once. Sequencing used CD4+ or CD8+ T cells sorted from blood, obtained in a trial of the OX40 agonist ivuxolimab. The receptors here all came from an adult with an advanced solid tumor such as melanoma, head and neck, liver or kidney cancer. Each CDR3 is given with its conserved first and last residue. Fields, in order: J gene, V gene, CDR3 protein.

TRBJ2-5 TRBV28 CASRYSRGGHETQYF
TRBJ1-5 TRBV19 CASSLEVYQPQHF
TRBJ1-5 TRBV18 CASRADRGDPQGNQPQHF
TRBJ2-7 TRBV6-1 CASSPGTGIGEQYF
TRBJ1-5 TRBV19 CASSGARAGQPQHF
TRBJ2-5 TRBV4-2 CASSQVAGGQETQYF
TRBJ2-3 TRBV7-3 CASSLKGANTQYF
TRBJ2-2 TRBV7-6 CASSLGTSGSAGELFF
TRBJ1-2 TRBV30 CAWSENYGYTF
TRBJ2-3 TRBV10-3 CAISESGGFTDTQYF
TRBJ2-1 TRBV7-2 CASSPGRGNEQFF
TRBJ2-7 TRBV23-1 CASSQSGLGASGLYEQYF
TRBJ1-5 TRBV19 CASSIRQGDQPQHF
TRBJ2-1 TRBV7-2 CASSLVGSGNNEQFF
TRBJ1-1 TRBV2 CASIKRTGGTEAFF
TRBJ2-3 TRBV5-1 CASSFSESTDTQYF
TRBJ2-7 TRBV27 CASSLTRGGPYEQYF
TRBJ2-5 TRBV20-1 CSWGILETQYF
TRBJ2-1 TRBV7-9 CASSLIAGQGPNEQFF
TRBJ1-1 TRBV5-1 CASSPLSQNTEAFF
TRBJ2-7 TRBV4-2 CASSQGTSGGPIYEQYF
TRBJ2-3 TRBV4-3 CASSQGYGDTQYF
TRBJ2-7 TRBV10-3 CAISPGTRAYEQYF
TRBJ2-2 TRBV4-3 CASRPTGGSGELFF